The 26 T cell receptor beta chains below come from one sample, sequenced in a study of siplizumab effects on memory and regulatory T cells. Profiled with immunoSEQ multiplex PCR; TCRdb holds only in-frame clones, not every one. Among more than 85,000 clones listed, roughly 94% were seen once. Sequenced sample: Tregs sorted from blood. The receptors shown here come from a human donor in good health.

The count of this clone is one. The chain joins TRBV9 to TRBJ2-3; weak D call: TRBD2 (5 bases). Between the trimmed V and J ends, which lost 4 bases and 6 bases, there was a span of 12 bases. In germline, CDR1 is SGDLS, CDR2 YYNGEE. The CDR3 runs to 13 residues. The CDR3 sequence is CASSPRTWDTQYF. The CDR3 region has the DNA TGTGCCAGCAGCCCGCGGACTTGGGATACGCAGTATTTT. The entire variable domain, with the rest obtained from reference TRBV9 and TRBJ2-3, is as follows: DSGVTQTPKHLITATGQRVTLRCSPRSGDLSVYWYQQSLDQGLQFLIQYYNGEERAKGNILERFSAQQFPDLHSELNLSSLELGDSALYFCASSPRTWDTQYFGPGTRLTVL.

The genes are TRBV6-6 and TRBJ2-5; D uncertain. The end of the DNA aligns better with TRBJ2-7, so the J call may be wrong. Germline V gene sequence: CDR1 MNHNY, CDR2 SVGAGI (reference sequence). This CDR3 comprises 12 residues. CDR3 loop: CASSSNTYEQYF. The CDR3 DNA is TGTGCCAGCAGTTCGAACACCTACGAGCAGTACTTC.

This chain links TRBV29-1 with TRBJ1-4, with no clear D. Germline CDR1 is SQVTM and CDR2 is ANQGSEA. The CDR3 sequence is 11 residues long. The germline V and J ends were trimmed by 4 bases and 2 bases, with 2 bases remaining between them. The CDR3 spells CSVVTNEKLFF. The CDR3 DNA reads as TGCAGCGTTGTGACTAATGAAAAACTGTTTTTT.

The rearrangement links TRBV11-2 to TRBJ2-1; TRBD2 agrees at 8 bases. Trimming removed 7 bases from V and 0 bases from J; junction bases left unmatched: 5. Germline V gives CDR1 SGHAT, CDR2 FQNNGV. The CDR3 spans 15 residues. In DNA, the CDR3 is TGTGCCAGCAAACCCGGGACTAGCTCCTACAATGAGCAGTTCTTC. Residues: CASKPGTSSYNEQFF.

The chain joins TRBV18 to TRBJ1-2, with a weak D call TRBD1 (6 bases). This CDR3 comprises 14 residues. Germline V gene data show CDR1 as KGHSH and CDR2 as LQKENI. Trimming took off 3 bases at V and 2 bases at J, with 10 bases between the two ends. CDR3 region: CASSPTGFNYGYTF. DNA for the CDR3: TGTGCCAGCTCACCTACAGGGTTCAACTATGGCTACACCTTC.

This chain uses TRBV19 with TRBJ2-7; 10 nucleotides agree with TRBD1. The CDR3 consists of 13 residues. Germline V CDR1 and CDR2: LNHDA, SQIVND (reference sequence). With 7 bases clipped from V and 4 bases from J, the junction kept 4 bases outside the gene matches. CDR3 protein: CASMGTGEYEQYF. CDR3 DNA sequence: TGTGCCAGTATGGGGACAGGGGAGTACGAGCAGTACTTC. Looking up the rest from reference TRBV19 and TRBJ2-7 gives the full variable domain: DGGITQSPKYLFRKEGQNVTLSCEQNLNHDAMYWYRQDPGQGLRLIYYSQIVNDFQKGDIAEGYSVSREKKESFPLTVTSAQKNPTAFYLCASMGTGEYEQYFGPGTRLTVT.

J is TRBJ2-2 and V is TRBV4-1; 7 bases map to TRBD1. V lost 0 bases and J lost 3; bases outside the gene matches: 4. This CDR3 is built from 16 residues. Germline CDR1 MGHRA, CDR2 YSYEKL. The CDR3 loop reads CASSQDPGQYTGELFF. CDR3 sequence (DNA): TGCGCCAGCAGCCAAGATCCGGGACAGTACACCGGGGAGCTGTTTTTT.

The chain links TRBV6-5 to TRBJ2-7; the D is unclear. Germline-derived CDR1 and CDR2 are MNHEY and SVGAGI. Trimming shortened V by 10 bases and J by 3 bases, and 16 bases separated the two germline ends. The CDR3 runs to 13 residues. CDR3 residues: CATTSPTGYEQYF. The CDR3 coding sequence is TGTGCCACCACCTCACCCACCGGCTACGAGCAGTACTTC.

The gene calls are TRBV7-9 and TRBJ2-5, with 8 bases lining up with TRBD1. Trimming at V came to 5 bases and at J to 5 bases, leaving 4 bases not matched to a gene. This CDR3 region has 13 residues. Germline assignment: CDR1 SEHNR and CDR2 FQNEAQ (reference sequence). The CDR3 DNA is TGTGCCAGCAGCCCCAGGGGGCCGGAGACCCAGTACTTC. This encodes CASSPRGPETQYF.

This chain connects TRBV7-3 to TRBJ1-2; tentative D call: TRBD1 (6 bases). Trimming stripped 5 bases from V and 4 bases from J, with 11 bases between. CDR3 length equals 13 residues. From germline, CDR1 is SGHTA and CDR2 FQGTGA. CDR3 amino acids: CASSAATGYGYTF. The DNA of the CDR3 is TGTGCCAGCAGCGCAGCGACAGGCTATGGCTACACCTTC. Drawing the rest from reference TRBV7-3 and TRBJ1-2, the complete variable domain is GAGVSQTPSNKVTEKGKYVELRCDPISGHTALYWYRQSLGQGPEFLIYFQGTGAADDSGLPNDRFFAVRPEGSVSTLKIQRTERGDSAVYLCASSAATGYGYTFGSGTRLTVV.

V is TRBV7-2 and J is TRBJ2-7, with 8 bases aligning to TRBD2. V was clipped by 2 bases and J by 3 bases; unmatched bases: 3. Germline assignment: CDR1 SGHTA and CDR2 FQGNSA. The CDR3 contains 14 residues. The CDR3 sequence is CASSLPSGYYEQYF. The CDR3 coding sequence is TGTGCCAGCAGCTTACCTAGCGGGTACTACGAGCAGTACTTC.

The chain has TRBV5-1 and TRBJ2-1; D remains unclear. The germline CDR1 and CDR2 sequences are SGHRS and YFSETQ. The length of the CDR3 is 14 residues. Trimming cost V 0 bases and J 6 bases, with 10 bases left between them. CDR3 amino acids: CASSLVIGRNEQFF. The CDR3, as DNA: TGCGCCAGCAGCTTGGTTATCGGACGCAATGAGCAGTTCTTC. Full variable domain (remainder filled in from reference TRBV5-1 and TRBJ2-1): KAGVTQTPRYLIKTRGQQVTLSCSPISGHRSVSWYQQTPGQGLQFLFEYFSETQRNKGNFPGRFSGRQFSNSRSEMNVSTLELGDSALYLCASSLVIGRNEQFFGPGTRLTVL.

The V and J genes are TRBV5-1 and TRBJ1-1; D unresolved. Trimming took 5 bases from V and 6 from J, leaving 14 bases between them. Germline V lookup: CDR1 SGHRS, CDR2 YFSETQ. The CDR3 covers 13 residues. CDR3 coding DNA: TGCGCCAGCAGTTACCAAATAACAGCTGAAGCTTTCTTT. Translating gives CASSYQITAEAFF.

The CDR3: CSVGSLGLAGAYEQFF. For the CDR3, the DNA is TGCAGCGTTGGCTCGTTGGGTCTAGCGGGAGCCTATGAGCAGTTCTTC. The chain couples TRBV29-1 to TRBJ2-1; TRBD2 agrees at 10 bases. This CDR3 has 16 amino acids. With V trimmed by 4 bases and J by 8 bases, 14 bases remained unmatched. Germline assignment: CDR1 SQVTM and CDR2 ANQGSEA.

This clone was detected only once. The V and J genes are TRBV7-2 and TRBJ2-1; D unresolved. The CDR3 runs to 11 residues. Per germline, CDR1 SGHTA and CDR2 FQGNSA. V was clipped by 5 bases and J by 8 bases, with 7 bases between them. This chain's CDR3 is CASSQVDEQFF. As DNA, the CDR3 is TGTGCCAGCAGCCAGGTTGATGAGCAGTTCTTC.

This chain connects TRBV4-1 to TRBJ2-1; 10 positions match TRBD2. Per germline, CDR1 MGHRA and CDR2 YSYEKL. This CDR3 has 14 amino acids. J gave up 6 bases and V 7 bases, and 6 bases lay outside the gene matches. The CDR3 is CASTSGRSSNEQFF. The DNA of the CDR3 is TGCGCCAGCACTAGCGGGAGAAGCTCCAATGAGCAGTTCTTC.

The chain combines TRBV2 with TRBJ2-6, with D perhaps TRBD1 (5 bases). V was trimmed by 7 bases and J by 2 bases, leaving 12 bases between them. Per germline, CDR1 SNHLY and CDR2 FYNNEI. This CDR3 is built from 15 residues. CDR3 nucleotides: TGTGCCAGCATTAGGGGTCCCCCTGGGGCCAACGTCCTGACTTTC. It is translated as CASIRGPPGANVLTF.

This clone was detected a few times. V and J are TRBV5-8 and TRBJ2-6, with TRBD1 matching over 8 bases. V lost 4 bases and J lost 0; bases outside the gene matches: 9. This CDR3 has 18 residues. Germline loops: CDR1 SGHTS, CDR2 YDEGEE. DNA of the CDR3: TGTGCCAGCAGCCCTGGACAGGGCACGTTCTCTGGGGCCAACGTCCTGACTTTC. Amino acids: CASSPGQGTFSGANVLTF.

The chain employs TRBV6-5 and TRBJ2-3, with 10 bases that match TRBD2. The CDR3 totals 16 residues. J gave up 9 bases and V 0 bases, and 9 bases lay outside the gene matches. CDR1 and CDR2 (germline): MNHEY, SVGAGI. The CDR3 sequence is CASSYSMASGGGTQYF. CDR3 DNA sequence: TGTGCCAGCAGTTACTCGATGGCTAGCGGGGGAGGGACGCAGTATTTT.

The sample holds one count of this clone. The chain links TRBV5-6 to TRBJ2-5; 7 bases map to TRBD1. Trimming took 4 bases from V and 2 from J; bases not matched to a gene: 5. Germline lookup yields CDR1 SGHDT and CDR2 YYEEEE. There are 14 residues in the CDR3. CDR3 bases: TGTGCCAGCAGCCCGATCAGGGGGCAAGAGACCCAGTACTTC. Translated: CASSPIRGQETQYF.

The V call is TRBV10-3, the J call TRBJ2-2, with D hard to call. This CDR3 has 15 residues. Germline V gene data show CDR1 as ENHRY and CDR2 as SYGVKD. Trimming pared 6 bases from V and 7 bases from J, leaving 18 bases between. The CDR3 sequence: CAISSRFTESGELFF. The CDR3, as DNA: TGTGCCATCAGCTCAAGATTCACAGAGAGCGGGGAGCTGTTTTTT.

This CDR3 is CASSLSLYRGPQETQYF. CDR3 bases: TGTGCCAGCAGCTTAAGTCTTTACAGGGGGCCTCAAGAGACCCAGTACTTC. This sequence joins TRBV7-9 and TRBJ2-5, with 9 positions matching TRBD1. This CDR3 has 17 residues. J lost 2 bases, V lost 2 bases, and 9 bases had no gene match. In germline, CDR1 is SEHNR, CDR2 FQNEAQ (reference sequence). Full variable domain (remainder filled in from reference TRBV7-9 and TRBJ2-5): DTGVSQNPRHKITKRGQNVTFRCDPISEHNRLYWYRQTLGQGPEFLTYFQNEAQLEKSRLLSDRFSAERPKGSFSTLEIQRTEQGDSAMYLCASSLSLYRGPQETQYFGPGTRLLVL.

V usage is TRBV27 and J usage is TRBJ2-3, with TRBD2 matching 13 bases. Germline trimming cut 7 bases from V and 1 base from J; bases unmatched to any gene: 5. The CDR3 sequence is 16 residues long. Germline CDR1 reads MNHEY; CDR2 reads SMNVEV (reference sequence). The CDR3 spells CASIGTSGKRTDTQYF. In DNA, the CDR3 is TGTGCCAGCATTGGGACTAGCGGGAAACGCACAGATACGCAGTATTTT.

This chain uses TRBV18 with TRBJ2-1; 10 bases match TRBD2. CDR1 KGHSH and CDR2 LQKENI come from the germline V gene. The CDR3 sequence is 16 residues long. V lost 4 bases, J lost 9 bases, and 12 bases stayed unmatched. Here the CDR3 reads CASSQDLAGVTGEQFF. CDR3 nucleotide sequence: TGTGCCAGCTCACAGGACCTAGCGGGAGTTACGGGTGAGCAGTTCTTC.

This clone came up once. The chain joins TRBV6-5 to TRBJ2-1, with 7 bases identical to TRBD2. CDR3 length: 12 residues. After removal of 4 bases from V and 12 bases from J, the junction contained 6 bases not matched to a gene. Germline V gene sequence: CDR1 MNHEY, CDR2 SVGAGI. CDR3: CASSSSPGGQFF. The CDR3 coding sequence is TGTGCCAGCAGTTCCTCCCCGGGAGGGCAGTTCTTC.

This chain joins TRBV6-6 and TRBJ2-3; D gene ambiguous. Trimming cost V 2 bases and J 2 bases, with 5 bases left between them. CDR1 is MNHNY, CDR2 SVGAGI, per germline (reference sequence). This CDR3 is 13 amino acids long. The CDR3 region has the DNA TGTGCCAGCAGTTACGTCCTCACAGATACGCAGTATTTT. It translates to CASSYVLTDTQYF.